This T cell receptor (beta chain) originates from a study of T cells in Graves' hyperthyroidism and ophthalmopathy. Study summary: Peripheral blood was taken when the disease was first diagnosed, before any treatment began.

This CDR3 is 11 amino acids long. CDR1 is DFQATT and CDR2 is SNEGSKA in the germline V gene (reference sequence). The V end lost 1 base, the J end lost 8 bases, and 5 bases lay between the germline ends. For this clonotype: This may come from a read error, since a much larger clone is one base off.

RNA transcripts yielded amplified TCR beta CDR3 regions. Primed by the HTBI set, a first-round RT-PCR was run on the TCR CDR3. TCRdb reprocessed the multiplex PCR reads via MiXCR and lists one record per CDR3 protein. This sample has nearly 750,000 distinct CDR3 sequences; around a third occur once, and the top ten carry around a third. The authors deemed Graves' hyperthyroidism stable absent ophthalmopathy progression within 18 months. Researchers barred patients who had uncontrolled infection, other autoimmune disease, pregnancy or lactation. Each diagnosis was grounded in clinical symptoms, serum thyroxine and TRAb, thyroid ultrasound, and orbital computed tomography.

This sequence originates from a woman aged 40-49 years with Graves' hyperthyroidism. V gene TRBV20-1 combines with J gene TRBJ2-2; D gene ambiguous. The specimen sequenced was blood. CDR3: CSARVPGELFF. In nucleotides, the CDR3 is TGCAGTGCTAGAGTACCAGGGGAGCTGTTTTTT.